A selection of T cell receptor beta chains follows, all from one sample in a study of sequential checkpoint blockade in melanoma. This table comes from immunoSEQ multiplex PCR, and its TCRdb copy is limited to in-frame clones, with some not included. The sample lists about 9,100 clones; about 75% were seen once. Material: CD8+ T cells sorted from blood (inferred from file names), obtained from a patient given nivolumab and ipilimumab in sequence. The source is a human donor with melanoma. Both conserved end residues are part of each CDR3. Fields, in order: CDR3 length, J gene, V gene, D gene, clone size, CDR3 DNA, CDR3 protein. D genes are given only for firm matches. Size is stated for part of the rows, as once, few or many counts, or as a class when the clone is expanded.

>12|TRBJ2-7|TRBV10-3|-|large
TGTGCCATCAGTGACGGGGTTTACGAGCAGTACTTC
CAISDGVYEQYF
>15|TRBJ1-2|TRBV5-4|TRBD1|few
TGTGCCAGCAGCTCCTGGACAGGGGGCATTGGCGGCTACACCTTC
CASSSWTGGIGGYTF
>14|TRBJ2-7|TRBV28|TRBD1|-
TGTGCCAGCAGTTTCCCCCGACAGGGGGGCGAGCAGTACTTC
CASSFPRQGGEQYF
>15|TRBJ2-7|TRBV7-2|TRBD2|-
TGTGCCAGCAGCTGGGGAGGCGGGGGAGGATACGAGCAGTACTTC
CASSWGGGGGYEQYF
>16|TRBJ2-1|TRBV6-6|TRBD2|-
TGTGCCAGCAGTTGGACTAGCGGCAGCTCCTACAATGAGCAGTTCTTC
CASSWTSGSSYNEQFF
>15|TRBJ2-7|TRBV11-2|-|-
TGTGCCAGCAGCTTAGGCCCCGTGGGGGCGAACGAGCAGTACTTC
CASSLGPVGANEQYF
>14|TRBJ2-5|TRBV11-2|TRBD1|-
TGTGCCAGCAGCTACAACAGGGGGCGAGAGACCCAGTACTTC
CASSYNRGRETQYF
>16|TRBJ2-7|TRBV6-6|-|once
TGTGCCAGCAGTTACCTCCGGACAAGCCCAAATTGGGGGCAGTACTTC
CASSYLRTSPNWGQYF
>14|TRBJ2-4|TRBV10-3|-|-
TGTGCCATCAGTGAAGCTAACCCCGGGGACATTCAGTACTTC
CAISEANPGDIQYF
>15|TRBJ2-7|TRBV7-2|TRBD2|once
TGTGCCAGCAGCCCGAGCGGGACCTTCTCCTACGAGCAGTACTTC
CASSPSGTFSYEQYF
>14|TRBJ2-5|TRBV27|-|-
TGTGCCAGCAGTTTAACGTCCAGCCAAGAGACCCAGTACTTC
CASSLTSSQETQYF
>15|TRBJ2-7|TRBV4-1|TRBD2|-
TGCGCCAGCAGCCAAGGTCTAGCGGGAGTTTACGAGCAGTACTTC
CASSQGLAGVYEQYF
>12|TRBJ2-1|TRBV2|-|few
TGTGCCAGCAAGAGGCGGGGCAATGAGCAGTTCTTC
CASKRRGNEQFF
>16|TRBJ1-5|TRBV7-7|-|-
TGTGCCAGCAGCTTAGCGGGAGGAACACCGAATCAGCCCCAGCATTTT
CASSLAGGTPNQPQHF
>16|TRBJ1-4|TRBV19|TRBD1|few
TGTGCCAGTAGTATAGACCGGGACAGGGGAGATGAAAAACTGTTTTTT
CASSIDRDRGDEKLFF
>14|TRBJ2-7|TRBV18|-|-
TGTGCCAGCTCACCACGGGACACTTCCTACGAGCAGTACTTC
CASSPRDTSYEQYF
>14|TRBJ2-7|TRBV19|TRBD1|-
TGTGCCAGTAGTATAGCAGGGGGAGCCTACGAGCAGTACTTC
CASSIAGGAYEQYF
>14|TRBJ2-3|TRBV6-1|-|-
TGTGCCAGCAGTGCTCTAGAGGCGGGAGATACGCAGTATTTT
CASSALEAGDTQYF
>17|TRBJ1-5|TRBV15|-|few
TGTGCCACCAGCCGAAGACTAGCAGGGACGGACCATCAGCCCCAGCATTTT
CATSRRLAGTDHQPQHF
>13|TRBJ2-7|TRBV13|-|-
TGTGCCAGCAGCTTAGGGGAAGAGGACGAGCAGTACTTC
CASSLGEEDEQYF
>15|TRBJ1-1|TRBV11-2|TRBD1|-
TGTGCCAGCAGCTTCTCGACAGGGATGAACACTGAAGCTTTCTTT
CASSFSTGMNTEAFF
>13|TRBJ2-7|TRBV7-9|-|few
TGTGCCAGCAGCTTAGCTGCCCAAGGCGGGCAGTACTTC
CASSLAAQGGQYF
>15|TRBJ2-1|TRBV2|TRBD2|-
TGTGCCAGCAGTGTTGATATAGCGGGAGTGAATGAGCAGTTCTTC
CASSVDIAGVNEQFF
>15|TRBJ1-2|TRBV9|TRBD1|-
TGTGCCAGCAGCGCGGTTAGGGACAGGAACTATGGCTACACCTTC
CASSAVRDRNYGYTF
>16|TRBJ2-3|TRBV5-1|TRBD1|-
TGCGCCAGCAGCTTCCAGGGGGCGATGGGCACAGATACGCAGTATTTT
CASSFQGAMGTDTQYF
>15|TRBJ1-3|TRBV4-3|-|-
TGCGCCAGCAGCCACAGGACAGATTCTGGAAACACCATATATTTT
CASSHRTDSGNTIYF
>15|TRBJ1-6|TRBV7-3|-|-
TGTGCCAGCAGCGCAACCGGGGGGTTTGGTTCACCCCTCCACTTT
CASSATGGFGSPLHF